Described below is a single TCR beta chain sequence and its context. The data are from a study of shared clonotypes between healthy human individuals. CD8 cells classed as naive were CD45RO-negative and positively selected for CCR7, excluding terminally differentiated effector memory CD45RA+ cells. The CDR3 has 13 residues. Germline V lookup: CDR1 SGHTS, CDR2 YDEGEE. V was cut by 8 bases and J by 3 bases, with 14 bases left in between. Produced via immunoSEQ multiplex PCR; TCRdb's table is partial and in-frame only. The repertoire holds about 2.1 million clones, with around 93% as singletons. Source material: naive CD8+ T cells from PBMCs. This receptor was taken from a man aged 18 to 29 in good health. Some clones in this sample may be carry-over from other donors' samples. The rearrangement uses TRBV5-8 and TRBJ1-1; D gene unclear. CDR3 bases: TGTGCCAGTGAGCCGGGTCTCGACACTGAAGCTTTCTTT. It is translated as CASEPGLDTEAFF.